This T cell receptor beta chain comes out of a study of read filtering for tumor transcriptome and immune sequencing. Molecular barcoded adaptors covering alpha/delta and beta/gamma chains were used on about 390 ng RNA. One entry per CDR3 protein results from TCRdb running MiXCR on the reads. Seen here are roughly 67,000 distinct CDR3 sequences, around 19% observed once, and the top ten hold 9.5% to 13%. Overall study findings and caveats: Single-read clonotypes: about 83% of IR-seq clonotypes (roughly 3.5% of reads), 65% to 75% of RNA-seq clonotypes (44.6% of reads).

This clonotype has a count of ten or more. Its antigen is currently unknown. Germline V gene lookup returns CDR1 SGHRS and CDR2 YFSETQ. The CDR3 contains 15 residues. Between the trimmed V and J ends, which lost 0 bases and 3 bases, there was a span of 10 bases. The TCR comes from a donor at least 40 years old with multiple myeloma. The rearrangement joins TRBV5-1 to TRBJ2-1, with D unresolved. The material sequenced was a population of CD138-negative cells sorted from bone marrow. The DNA of the CDR3 is TGCGCCAGCAGCTTGGGGGTTGGGTTCTACAATGAGCAGTTCTTC. Encoded protein: CASSLGVGFYNEQFF. The variable domain in full, completed from reference TRBV5-1 and TRBJ2-1, reads KAGVTQTPRYLIKTRGQQVTLSCSPISGHRSVSWYQQTPGQGLQFLFEYFSETQRNKGNFPGRFSGRQFSNSRSEMNVSTLELGDSALYLCASSLGVGFYNEQFFGPGTRLTVL.